The clone carrying this TCR beta chain was recorded a few times. This record belongs to a study of blood T cells in healthy people across ages. About the study: About one barcoded beta molecule was captured per two T cells (by template switching).

About 9.6 milliliters of peripheral blood were drawn from each donor into EDTA-treated tubes. With V trimmed by 6 bases and J by 0 bases, 14 bases remained unmatched. This CDR3 region has 17 residues. The germline V gene encodes CDR1 SEHNR and CDR2 FQNEAQ (reference sequence). A second PCR of roughly 7 to 11 cycles used a sample-barcoded 5' primer and a J-beta primer mix. A template-switch adaptor that had 12 random nucleotides put a tag on each cDNA molecule. TCRdb redid the calling of the 5' RACE reads with MiXCR, one entry per CDR3 protein. The data hold about 970,000 distinct CDR3 sequences, with roughly 51% observed a single time.

This TCR derives from a woman aged 55-69 years in good health. The V call is TRBV7-9, the J call TRBJ2-7; 7 nucleotides agree with TRBD2. Material: blood. In DNA form, the CDR3 reads TGTGCCAGCAGTTTCGGTCCCCTAGCGGTAAACTCCTACGAGCAGTACTTC. It translates to CASSFGPLAVNSYEQYF.